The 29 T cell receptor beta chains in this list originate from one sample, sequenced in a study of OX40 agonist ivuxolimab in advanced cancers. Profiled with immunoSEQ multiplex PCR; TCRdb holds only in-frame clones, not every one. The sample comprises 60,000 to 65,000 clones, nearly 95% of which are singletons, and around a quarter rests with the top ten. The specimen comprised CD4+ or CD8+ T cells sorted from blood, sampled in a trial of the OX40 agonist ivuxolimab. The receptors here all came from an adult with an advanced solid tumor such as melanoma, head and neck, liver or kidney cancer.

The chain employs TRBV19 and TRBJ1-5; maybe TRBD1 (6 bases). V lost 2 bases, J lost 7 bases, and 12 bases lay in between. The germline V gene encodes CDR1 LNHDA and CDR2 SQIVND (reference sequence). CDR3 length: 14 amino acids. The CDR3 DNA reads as TGTGCCAGTAGTATAATACAGGGTTGGCAGCCCCAGCATTTT. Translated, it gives CASSIIQGWQPQHF.

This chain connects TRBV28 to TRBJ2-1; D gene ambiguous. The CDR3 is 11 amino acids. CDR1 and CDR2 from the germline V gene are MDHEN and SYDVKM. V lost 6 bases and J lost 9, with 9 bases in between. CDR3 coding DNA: TGTGCCAGCAGCCGAGGAGCTGAGCAGTTCTTC. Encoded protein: CASSRGAEQFF.

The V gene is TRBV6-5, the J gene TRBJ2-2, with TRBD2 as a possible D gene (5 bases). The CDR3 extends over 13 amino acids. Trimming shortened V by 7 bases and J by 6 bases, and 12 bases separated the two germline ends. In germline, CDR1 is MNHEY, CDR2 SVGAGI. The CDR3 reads CASTGKSSGELFF. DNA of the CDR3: TGTGCCAGCACCGGGAAGTCGTCCGGGGAGCTGTTTTTT.

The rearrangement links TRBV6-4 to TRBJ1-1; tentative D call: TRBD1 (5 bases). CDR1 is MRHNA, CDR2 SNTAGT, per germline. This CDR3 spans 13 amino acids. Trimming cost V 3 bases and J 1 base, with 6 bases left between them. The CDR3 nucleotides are TGTGCCAGCAGTGAAACAGGGAACACTGAAGCTTTCTTT. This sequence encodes CASSETGNTEAFF.

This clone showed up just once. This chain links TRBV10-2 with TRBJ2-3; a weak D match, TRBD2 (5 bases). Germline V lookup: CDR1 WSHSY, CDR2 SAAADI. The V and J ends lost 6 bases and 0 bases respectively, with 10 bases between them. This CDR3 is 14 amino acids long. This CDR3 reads CASSLAASTDTQYF. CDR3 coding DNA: TGCGCCAGCAGCCTAGCCGCTAGCACAGATACGCAGTATTTT.

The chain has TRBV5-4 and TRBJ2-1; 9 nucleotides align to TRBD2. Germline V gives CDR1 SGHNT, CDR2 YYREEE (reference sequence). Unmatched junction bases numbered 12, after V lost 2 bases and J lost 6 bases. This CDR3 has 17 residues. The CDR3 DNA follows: TGTGCCAGCAGCTTCTCCATAGCGGGAGATAAGGTCAATGAGCAGTTCTTC. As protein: CASSFSIAGDKVNEQFF.

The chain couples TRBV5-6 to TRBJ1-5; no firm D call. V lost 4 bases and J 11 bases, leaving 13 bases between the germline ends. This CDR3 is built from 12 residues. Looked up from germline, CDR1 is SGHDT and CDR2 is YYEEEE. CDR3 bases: TGTGCCAGCAGCCCAGTGGGAGGGACCCAGCATTTT. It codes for CASSPVGGTQHF.

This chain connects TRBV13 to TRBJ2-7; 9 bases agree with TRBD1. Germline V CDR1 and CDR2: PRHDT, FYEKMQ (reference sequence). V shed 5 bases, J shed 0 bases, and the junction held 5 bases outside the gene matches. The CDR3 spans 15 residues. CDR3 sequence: CASSPGQGSSYEQYF. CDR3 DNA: TGTGCCAGCAGCCCGGGACAGGGTAGCTCCTACGAGCAGTACTTC.

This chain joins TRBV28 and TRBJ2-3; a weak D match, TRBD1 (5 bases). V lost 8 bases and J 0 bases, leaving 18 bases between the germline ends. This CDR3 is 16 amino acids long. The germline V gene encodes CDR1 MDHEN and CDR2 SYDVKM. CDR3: CASGPQGRASTDTQYF. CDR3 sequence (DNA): TGTGCCAGCGGCCCCCAGGGCAGGGCGAGCACAGATACGCAGTATTTT.

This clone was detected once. Written as DNA, the CDR3 is TGTGCCAGCAGTGAAACCGGAGCCAAAAACATTCAGTACTTC. Protein sequence: CASSETGAKNIQYF. The chain is built from TRBV2 and TRBJ2-4; no firm D call. Germline V gene sequence: CDR1 SNHLY, CDR2 FYNNEI. Trimming removed 2 bases from V and 0 bases from J, with 5 bases in between. The CDR3 runs to 14 residues.

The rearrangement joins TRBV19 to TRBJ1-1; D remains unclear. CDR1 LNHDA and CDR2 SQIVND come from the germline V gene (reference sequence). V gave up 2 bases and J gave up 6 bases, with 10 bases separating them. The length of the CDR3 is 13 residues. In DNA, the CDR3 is TGTGCCAGTAGTATAACGGGGTGGGCTGAAGCTTTCTTT. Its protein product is CASSITGWAEAFF.

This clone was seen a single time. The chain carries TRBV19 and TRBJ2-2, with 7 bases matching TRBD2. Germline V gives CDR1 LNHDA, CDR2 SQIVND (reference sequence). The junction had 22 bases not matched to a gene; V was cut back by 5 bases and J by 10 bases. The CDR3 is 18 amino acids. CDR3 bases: TGTGCCAGTAGTCCCTACACAATCACCGGGGGGTTGCATTCGGAGCTGTTTTTT. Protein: CASSPYTITGGLHSELFF.

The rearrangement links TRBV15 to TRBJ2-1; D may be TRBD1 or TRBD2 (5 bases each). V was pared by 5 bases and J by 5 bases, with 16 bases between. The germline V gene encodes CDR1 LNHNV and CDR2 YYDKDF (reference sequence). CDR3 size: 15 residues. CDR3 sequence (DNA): TGTGCCACCAGCTCCCGGGACCATCGAGACAATGAGCAGTTCTTC. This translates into CATSSRDHRDNEQFF. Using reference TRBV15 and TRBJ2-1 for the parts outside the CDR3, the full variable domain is DAMVIQNPRYQVTQFGKPVTLSCSQTLNHNVMYWYQQKSSQAPKLLFHYYDKDFNNEADTPDNFQSRRPNTSFCFLDIRSPGLGDTAMYLCATSSRDHRDNEQFFGPGTRLTVL.

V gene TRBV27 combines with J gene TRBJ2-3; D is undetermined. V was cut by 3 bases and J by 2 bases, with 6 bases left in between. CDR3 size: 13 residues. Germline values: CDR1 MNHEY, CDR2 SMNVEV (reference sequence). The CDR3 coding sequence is TGTGCCAGCAGTTTGGGCACCACAGATACGCAGTATTTT. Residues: CASSLGTTDTQYF.

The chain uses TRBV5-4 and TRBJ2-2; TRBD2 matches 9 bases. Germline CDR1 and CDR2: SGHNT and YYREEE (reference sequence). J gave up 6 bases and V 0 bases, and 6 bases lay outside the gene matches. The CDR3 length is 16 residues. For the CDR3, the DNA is TGTGCCAGCAGCTTGGGGACTAGCGCCCCATCCGGGGAGCTGTTTTTT. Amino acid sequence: CASSLGTSAPSGELFF.

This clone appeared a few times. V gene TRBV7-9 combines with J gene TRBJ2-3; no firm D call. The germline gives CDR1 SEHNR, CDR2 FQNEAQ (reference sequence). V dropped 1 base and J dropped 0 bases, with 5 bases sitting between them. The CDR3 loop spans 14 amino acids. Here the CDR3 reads CASSLGPSTDTQYF. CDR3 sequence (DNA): TGTGCCAGCAGCTTAGGGCCTAGCACAGATACGCAGTATTTT. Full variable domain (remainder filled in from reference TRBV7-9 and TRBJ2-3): DTGVSQNPRHKITKRGQNVTFRCDPISEHNRLYWYRQTLGQGPEFLTYFQNEAQLEKSRLLSDRFSAERPKGSFSTLEIQRTEQGDSAMYLCASSLGPSTDTQYFGPGTRLTVL.

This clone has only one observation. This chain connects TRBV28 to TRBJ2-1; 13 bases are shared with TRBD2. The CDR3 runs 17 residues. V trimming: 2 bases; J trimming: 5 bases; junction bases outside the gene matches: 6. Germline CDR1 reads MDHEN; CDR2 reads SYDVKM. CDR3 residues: CASSLVGTSGNDNEQFF. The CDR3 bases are TGTGCCAGCAGTTTAGTCGGGACTAGCGGGAACGACAATGAGCAGTTCTTC.

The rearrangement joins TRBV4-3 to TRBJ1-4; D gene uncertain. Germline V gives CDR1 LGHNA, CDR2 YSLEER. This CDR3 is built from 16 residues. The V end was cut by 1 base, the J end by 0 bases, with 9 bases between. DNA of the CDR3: TGCGCCAGCAGCCAAGCTACGCGTGCAACTAATGAAAAACTGTTTTTT. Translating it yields CASSQATRATNEKLFF.

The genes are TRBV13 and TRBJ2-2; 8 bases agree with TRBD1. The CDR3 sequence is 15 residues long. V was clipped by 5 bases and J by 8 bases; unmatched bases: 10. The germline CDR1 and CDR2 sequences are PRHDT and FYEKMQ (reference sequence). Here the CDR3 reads CASSARQGITGELFF. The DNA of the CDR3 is TGTGCCAGCAGCGCAAGACAGGGGATAACTGGGGAGCTGTTTTTT.

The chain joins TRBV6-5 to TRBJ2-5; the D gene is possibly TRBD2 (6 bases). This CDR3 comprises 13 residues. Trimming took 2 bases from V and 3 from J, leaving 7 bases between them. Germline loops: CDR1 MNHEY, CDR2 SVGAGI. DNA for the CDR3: TGTGCCAGCAGTTACGGGGGGAAAGAGACCCAGTACTTC. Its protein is CASSYGGKETQYF.

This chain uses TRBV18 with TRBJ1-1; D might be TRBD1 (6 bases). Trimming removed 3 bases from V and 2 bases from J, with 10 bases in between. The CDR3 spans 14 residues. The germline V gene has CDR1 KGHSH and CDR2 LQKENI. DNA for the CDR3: TGTGCCAGCTCACCGGGACACCGTAACACTGAAGCTTTCTTT. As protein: CASSPGHRNTEAFF. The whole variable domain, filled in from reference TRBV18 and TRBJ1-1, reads NAGVMQNPRHLVRRRGQEARLRCSPMKGHSHVYWYRQLPEEGLKFMVYLQKENIIDESGMPKERFSAEFPKEGPSILRIQQVVRGDSAAYFCASSPGHRNTEAFFGQGTRLTVV.

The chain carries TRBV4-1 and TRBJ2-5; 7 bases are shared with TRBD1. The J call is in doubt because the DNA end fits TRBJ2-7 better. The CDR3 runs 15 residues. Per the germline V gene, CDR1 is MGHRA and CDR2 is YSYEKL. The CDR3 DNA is TGCGCCAGCAGCCAAGGGACAGGCCCTTCCTACGAGCAGTACTTC. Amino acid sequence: CASSQGTGPSYEQYF.

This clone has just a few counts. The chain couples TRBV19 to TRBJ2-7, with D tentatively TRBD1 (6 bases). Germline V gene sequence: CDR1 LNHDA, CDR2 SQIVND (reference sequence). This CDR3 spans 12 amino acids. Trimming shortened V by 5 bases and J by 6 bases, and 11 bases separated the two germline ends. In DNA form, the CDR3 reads TGTGCCAGTAGTGCGCAGGGGACCGAGCAGTACTTC. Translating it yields CASSAQGTEQYF.

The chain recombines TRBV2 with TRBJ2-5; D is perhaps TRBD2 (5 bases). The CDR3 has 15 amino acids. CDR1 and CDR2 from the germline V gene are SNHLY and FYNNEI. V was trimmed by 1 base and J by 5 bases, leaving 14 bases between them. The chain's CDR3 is CASSEGLAKGETQYF. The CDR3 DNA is TGTGCCAGCAGTGAAGGGCTAGCCAAAGGGGAGACCCAGTACTTC.

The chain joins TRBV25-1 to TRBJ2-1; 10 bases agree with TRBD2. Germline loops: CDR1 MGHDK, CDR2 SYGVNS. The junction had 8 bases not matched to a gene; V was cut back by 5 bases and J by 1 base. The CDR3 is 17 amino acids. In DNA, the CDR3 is TGTGCCAGCAGTCGGCTAGCGGGAGAAGGGTCCTACAATGAGCAGTTCTTC. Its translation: CASSRLAGEGSYNEQFF.

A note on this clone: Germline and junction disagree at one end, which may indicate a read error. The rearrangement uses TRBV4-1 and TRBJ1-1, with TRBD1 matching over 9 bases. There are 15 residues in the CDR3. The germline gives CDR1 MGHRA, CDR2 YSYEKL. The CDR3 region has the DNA TGCGCCAGCAGCCAAGAGGGGACAGGGAACCCTGAAGCTTTCTTT. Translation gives CASSQEGTGNPEAFF.

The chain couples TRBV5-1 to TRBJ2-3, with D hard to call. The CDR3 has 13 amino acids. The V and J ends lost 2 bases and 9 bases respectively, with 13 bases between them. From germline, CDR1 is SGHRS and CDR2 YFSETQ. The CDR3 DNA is TGCGCCAGCAGCTTTAGTCCGTCTGACACGCAGTATTTT. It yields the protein CASSFSPSDTQYF.

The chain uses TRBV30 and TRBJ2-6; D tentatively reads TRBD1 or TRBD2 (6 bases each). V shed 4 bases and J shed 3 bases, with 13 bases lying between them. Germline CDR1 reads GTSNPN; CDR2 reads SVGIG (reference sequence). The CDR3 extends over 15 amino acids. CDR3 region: CAWIKGGLGANVLTF. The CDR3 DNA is TGTGCCTGGATCAAGGGGGGTCTTGGGGCCAACGTCCTGACTTTC.

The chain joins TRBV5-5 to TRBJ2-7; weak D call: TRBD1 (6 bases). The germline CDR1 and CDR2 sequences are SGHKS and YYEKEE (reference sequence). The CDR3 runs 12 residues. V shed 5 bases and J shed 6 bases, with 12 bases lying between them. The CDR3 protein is CASRHAGAEQYF. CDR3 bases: TGTGCCAGCAGGCACGCAGGGGCCGAGCAGTACTTC.